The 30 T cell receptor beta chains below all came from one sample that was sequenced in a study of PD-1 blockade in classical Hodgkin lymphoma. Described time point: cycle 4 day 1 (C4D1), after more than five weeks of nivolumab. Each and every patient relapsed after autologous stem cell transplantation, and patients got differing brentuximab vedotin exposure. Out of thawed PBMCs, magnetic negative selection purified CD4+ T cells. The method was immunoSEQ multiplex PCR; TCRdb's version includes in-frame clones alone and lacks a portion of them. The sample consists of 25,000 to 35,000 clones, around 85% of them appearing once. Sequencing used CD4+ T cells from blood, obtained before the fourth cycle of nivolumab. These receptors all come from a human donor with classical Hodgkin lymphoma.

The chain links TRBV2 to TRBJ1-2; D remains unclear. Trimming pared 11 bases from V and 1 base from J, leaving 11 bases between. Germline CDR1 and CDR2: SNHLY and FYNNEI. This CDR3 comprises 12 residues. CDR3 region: CAGQDHNYGYTF. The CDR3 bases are TGTGCCGGGCAAGACCATAACTATGGCTACACCTTC.

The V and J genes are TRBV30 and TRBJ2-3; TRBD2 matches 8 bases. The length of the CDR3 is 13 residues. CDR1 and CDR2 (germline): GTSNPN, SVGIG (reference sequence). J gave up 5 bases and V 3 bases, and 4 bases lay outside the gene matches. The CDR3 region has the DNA TGTGCCTGGAGAGCGGGGGTGGTAGATACGCAGTATTTT. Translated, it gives CAWRAGVVDTQYF.

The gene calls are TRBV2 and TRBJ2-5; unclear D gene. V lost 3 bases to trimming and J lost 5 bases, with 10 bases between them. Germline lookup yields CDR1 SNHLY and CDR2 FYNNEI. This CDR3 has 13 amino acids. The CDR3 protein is CASSDSLRETQYF. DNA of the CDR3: TGTGCCAGCAGTGATAGCCTGAGGGAGACCCAGTACTTC.

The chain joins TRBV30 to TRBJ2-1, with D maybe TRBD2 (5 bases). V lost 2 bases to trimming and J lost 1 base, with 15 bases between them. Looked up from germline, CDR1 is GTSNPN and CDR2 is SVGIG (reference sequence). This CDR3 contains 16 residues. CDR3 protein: CAWSSGNRGSYNEQFF. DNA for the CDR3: TGTGCCTGGAGTTCGGGGAATCGAGGATCCTACAATGAGCAGTTCTTC. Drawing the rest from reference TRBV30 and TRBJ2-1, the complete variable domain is SQTIHQWPATLVQPVGSPLSLECTVEGTSNPNLYWYRQAAGRGLQLLFYSVGIGQISSEVPQNLSASRPQDRQFILSSKKLLLSDSGFYLCAWSSGNRGSYNEQFFGPGTRLTVL.

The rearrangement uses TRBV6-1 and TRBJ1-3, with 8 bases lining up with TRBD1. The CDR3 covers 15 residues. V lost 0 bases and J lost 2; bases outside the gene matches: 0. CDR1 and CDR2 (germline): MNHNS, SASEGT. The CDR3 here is CASSEADRAGNTIYF. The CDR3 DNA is TGTGCCAGCAGTGAAGCGGACAGGGCTGGAAACACCATATATTTT.

This chain's CDR3 is CASSLRQSYGYTF. CDR3 in DNA: TGTGCCAGCAGCTTGAGGCAGAGCTATGGCTACACCTTC. V usage is TRBV5-6 and J usage is TRBJ1-2; the D is unclear. In germline, CDR1 is SGHDT, CDR2 YYEEEE. The CDR3 consists of 13 residues. V lost 1 base to trimming and J lost 4 bases, with 8 bases between them.

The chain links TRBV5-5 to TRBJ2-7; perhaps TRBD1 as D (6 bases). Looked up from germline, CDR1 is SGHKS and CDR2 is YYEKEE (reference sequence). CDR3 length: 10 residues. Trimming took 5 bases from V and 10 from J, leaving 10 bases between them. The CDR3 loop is CASRGASQYF. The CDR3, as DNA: TGTGCCAGCAGGGGGGCTTCTCAGTACTTC.

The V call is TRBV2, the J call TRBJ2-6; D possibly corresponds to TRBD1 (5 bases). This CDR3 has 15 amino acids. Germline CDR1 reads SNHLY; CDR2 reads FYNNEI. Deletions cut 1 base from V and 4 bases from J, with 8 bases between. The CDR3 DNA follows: TGTGCCAGCAGTGAAGAAGGGGCCGGGGCCAACGTCCTGACTTTC. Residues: CASSEEGAGANVLTF.

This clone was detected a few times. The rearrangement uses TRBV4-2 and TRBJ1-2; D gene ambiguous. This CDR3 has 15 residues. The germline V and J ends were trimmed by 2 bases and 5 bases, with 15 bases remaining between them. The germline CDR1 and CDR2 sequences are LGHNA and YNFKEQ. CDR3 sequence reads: CASSQPARNGYGYTF. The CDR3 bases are TGTGCCAGCAGCCAACCCGCCCGGAATGGGTATGGCTACACCTTC.

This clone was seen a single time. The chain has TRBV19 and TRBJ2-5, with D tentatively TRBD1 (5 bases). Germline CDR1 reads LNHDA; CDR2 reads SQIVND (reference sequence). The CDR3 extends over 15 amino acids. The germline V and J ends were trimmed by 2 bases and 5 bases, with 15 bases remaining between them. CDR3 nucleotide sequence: TGTGCCAGTAGTATATCTACGGCTTCAGGGGAGACCCAGTACTTC. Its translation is CASSISTASGETQYF.

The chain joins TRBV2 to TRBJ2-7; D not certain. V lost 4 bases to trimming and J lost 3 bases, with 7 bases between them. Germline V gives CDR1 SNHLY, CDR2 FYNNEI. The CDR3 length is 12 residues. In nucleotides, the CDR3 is TGTGCCAGCAGTGTGGAACGCTACGAGCAGTACTTC. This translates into CASSVERYEQYF.

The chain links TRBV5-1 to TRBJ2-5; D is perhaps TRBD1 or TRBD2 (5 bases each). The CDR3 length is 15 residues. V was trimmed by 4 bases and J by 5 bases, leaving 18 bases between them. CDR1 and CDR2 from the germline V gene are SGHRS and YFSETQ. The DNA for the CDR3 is TGCGCCAGCAGCCCCGGGACCCCGACTCTGGAGACCCAGTACTTC. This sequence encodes CASSPGTPTLETQYF.

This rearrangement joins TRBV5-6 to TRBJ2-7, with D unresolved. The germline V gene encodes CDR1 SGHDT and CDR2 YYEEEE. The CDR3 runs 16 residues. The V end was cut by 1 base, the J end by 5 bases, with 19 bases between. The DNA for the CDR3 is TGTGCCAGCAGCTTGCGGGTCCCTTTCTTTTACCACGAGCAGTACTTC. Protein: CASSLRVPFFYHEQYF.

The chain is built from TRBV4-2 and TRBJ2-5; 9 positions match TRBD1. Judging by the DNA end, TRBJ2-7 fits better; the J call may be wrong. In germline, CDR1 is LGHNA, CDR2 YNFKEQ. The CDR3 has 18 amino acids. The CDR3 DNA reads TGTGCCAGCAGCCAAGACCTACCGACCTACAGGGGGCAGGCCGAGCAGTACTTC. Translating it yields CASSQDLPTYRGQAEQYF.

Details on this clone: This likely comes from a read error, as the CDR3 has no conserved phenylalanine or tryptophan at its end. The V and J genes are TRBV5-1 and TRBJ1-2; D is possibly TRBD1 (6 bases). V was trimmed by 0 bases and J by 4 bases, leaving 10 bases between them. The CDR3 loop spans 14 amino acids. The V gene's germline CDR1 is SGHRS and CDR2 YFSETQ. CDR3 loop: CASSLEQGAYGYTL. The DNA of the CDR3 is TGCGCCAGCAGCTTGGAACAGGGCGCCTATGGCTACACCCTC.

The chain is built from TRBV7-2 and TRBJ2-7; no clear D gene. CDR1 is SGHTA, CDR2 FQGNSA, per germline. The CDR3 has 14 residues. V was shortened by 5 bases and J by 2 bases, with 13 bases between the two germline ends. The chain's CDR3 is CASSTDIPPYEQYF. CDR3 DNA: TGTGCCAGCAGCACCGACATCCCCCCCTACGAGCAGTACTTC.

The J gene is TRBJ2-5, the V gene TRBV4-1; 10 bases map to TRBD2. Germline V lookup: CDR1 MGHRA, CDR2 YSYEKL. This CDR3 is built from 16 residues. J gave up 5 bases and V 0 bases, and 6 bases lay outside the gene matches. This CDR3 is CASSQEPSGSTETQYF. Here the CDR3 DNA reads TGCGCCAGCAGCCAAGAACCTAGCGGGAGTACGGAGACCCAGTACTTC.

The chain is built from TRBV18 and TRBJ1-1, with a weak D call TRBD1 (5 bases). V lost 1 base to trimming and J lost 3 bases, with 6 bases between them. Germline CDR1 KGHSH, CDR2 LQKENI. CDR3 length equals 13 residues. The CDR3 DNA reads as TGTGCCAGCTCACCACTCAGGGACACTGAAGCTTTCTTT. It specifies CASSPLRDTEAFF. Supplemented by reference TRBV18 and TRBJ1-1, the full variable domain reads NAGVMQNPRHLVRRRGQEARLRCSPMKGHSHVYWYRQLPEEGLKFMVYLQKENIIDESGMPKERFSAEFPKEGPSILRIQQVVRGDSAAYFCASSPLRDTEAFFGQGTRLTVV.

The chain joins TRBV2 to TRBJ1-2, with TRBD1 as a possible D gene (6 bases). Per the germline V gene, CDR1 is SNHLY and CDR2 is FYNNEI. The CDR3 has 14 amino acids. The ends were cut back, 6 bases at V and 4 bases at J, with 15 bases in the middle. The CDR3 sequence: CASRGKGGFYGYTF. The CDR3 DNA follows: TGTGCCAGCAGGGGCAAAGGGGGTTTCTATGGCTACACCTTC.

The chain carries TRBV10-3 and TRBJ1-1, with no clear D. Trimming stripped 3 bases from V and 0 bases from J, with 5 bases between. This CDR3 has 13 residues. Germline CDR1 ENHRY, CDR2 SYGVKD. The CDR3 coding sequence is TGTGCCATCAGTGACAGAATGAACACTGAAGCTTTCTTT. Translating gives CAISDRMNTEAFF.

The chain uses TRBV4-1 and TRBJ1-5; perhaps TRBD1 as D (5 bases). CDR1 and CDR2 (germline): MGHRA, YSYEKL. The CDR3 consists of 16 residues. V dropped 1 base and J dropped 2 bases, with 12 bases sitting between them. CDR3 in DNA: TGCGCCAGCAGCCAAGCTTTCAGGGAACGCAATCAGCCCCAGCATTTT. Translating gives CASSQAFRERNQPQHF.

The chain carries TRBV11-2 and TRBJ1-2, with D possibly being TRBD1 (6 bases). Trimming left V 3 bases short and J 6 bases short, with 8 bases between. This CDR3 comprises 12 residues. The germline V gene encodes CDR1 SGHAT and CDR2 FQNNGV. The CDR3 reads CASSLDRHGYTF. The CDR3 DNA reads TGTGCCAGCAGCTTGGACAGACATGGCTACACCTTC.

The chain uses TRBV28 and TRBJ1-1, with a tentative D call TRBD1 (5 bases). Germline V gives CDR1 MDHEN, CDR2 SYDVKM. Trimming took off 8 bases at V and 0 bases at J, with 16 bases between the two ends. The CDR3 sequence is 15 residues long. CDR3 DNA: TGTGCCAGCCGTGTTCGGGGGGTCCTGAACACTGAAGCTTTCTTT. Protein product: CASRVRGVLNTEAFF.

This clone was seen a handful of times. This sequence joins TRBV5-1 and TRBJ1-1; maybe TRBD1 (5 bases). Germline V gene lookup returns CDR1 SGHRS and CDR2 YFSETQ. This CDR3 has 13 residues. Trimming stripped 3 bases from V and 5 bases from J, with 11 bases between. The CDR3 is CASSSPGRTEAFF. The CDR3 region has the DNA TGCGCCAGCAGCTCTCCAGGGAGAACTGAAGCTTTCTTT.

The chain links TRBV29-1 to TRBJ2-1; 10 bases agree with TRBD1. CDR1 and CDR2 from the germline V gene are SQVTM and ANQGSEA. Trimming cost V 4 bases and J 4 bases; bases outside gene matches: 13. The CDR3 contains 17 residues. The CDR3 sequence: CSVGPSPGQGRYNEQFF. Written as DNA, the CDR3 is TGCAGCGTTGGCCCGTCACCGGGACAGGGGAGGTACAATGAGCAGTTCTTC.

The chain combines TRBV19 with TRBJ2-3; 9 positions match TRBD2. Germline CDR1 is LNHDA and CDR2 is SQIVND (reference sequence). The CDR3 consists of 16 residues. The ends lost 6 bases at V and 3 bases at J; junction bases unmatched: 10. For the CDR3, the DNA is TGTGCCAGTAGCACAGATGGTAGCGGGAGAACAGATACGCAGTATTTT. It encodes CASSTDGSGRTDTQYF.

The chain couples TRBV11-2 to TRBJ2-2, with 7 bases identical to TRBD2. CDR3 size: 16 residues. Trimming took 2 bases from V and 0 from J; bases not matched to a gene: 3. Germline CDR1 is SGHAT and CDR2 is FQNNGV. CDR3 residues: CASSLTGTTNTGELFF. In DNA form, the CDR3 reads TGTGCCAGCAGCTTAACCGGGACTACGAACACCGGGGAGCTGTTTTTT. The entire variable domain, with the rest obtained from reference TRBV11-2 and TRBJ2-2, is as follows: EAGVAQSPRYKIIEKRQSVAFWCNPISGHATLYWYQQILGQGPKLLIQFQNNGVVDDSQLPKDRFSAERLKGVDSTLKIQPAKLEDSAVYLCASSLTGTTNTGELFFGEGSRLTVL.

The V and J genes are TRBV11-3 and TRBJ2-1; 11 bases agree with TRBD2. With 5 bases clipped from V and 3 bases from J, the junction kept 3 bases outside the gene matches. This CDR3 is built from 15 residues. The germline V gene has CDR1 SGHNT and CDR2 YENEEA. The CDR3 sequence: CASSPGLADYNEQFF. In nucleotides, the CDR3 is TGTGCCAGCAGCCCGGGACTAGCGGACTACAATGAGCAGTTCTTC.

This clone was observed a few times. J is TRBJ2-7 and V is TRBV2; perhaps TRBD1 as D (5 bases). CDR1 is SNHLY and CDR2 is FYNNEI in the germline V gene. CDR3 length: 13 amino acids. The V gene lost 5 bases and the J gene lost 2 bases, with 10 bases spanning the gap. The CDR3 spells CASSPKGPYEQYF. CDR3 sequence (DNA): TGTGCCAGCAGTCCTAAGGGGCCCTACGAGCAGTACTTC.

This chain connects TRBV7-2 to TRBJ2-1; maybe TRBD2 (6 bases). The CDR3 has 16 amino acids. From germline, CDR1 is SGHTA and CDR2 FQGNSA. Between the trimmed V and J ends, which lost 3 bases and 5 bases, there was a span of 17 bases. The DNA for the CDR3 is TGTGCCAGCAGCTTCTCGGGACTCAGAATAAACAATGAGCAGTTCTTC. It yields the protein CASSFSGLRINNEQFF.